The next 27 T cell receptor beta chains were all read from a single sample in a study of blood T cell repertoires in COVID-19. TCRdb's copy holds only in-frame clones and misses some; the assay was immunoSEQ multiplex PCR. This table has about 230,000 clones, about 91% appearing once. Sequencing was performed on PBMCs or T cells enriched from blood (not recorded which). The receptors were gathered from a woman aged 40 to 50 with acute COVID-19.

The chain is built from TRBV24-1 and TRBJ2-3; a weak D match, TRBD2 (6 bases). This CDR3 is 18 amino acids long. Trimming stripped 1 base from V and 4 bases from J, with 20 bases between. CDR1 is KGHDR and CDR2 is SFDVKD in the germline V gene. The CDR3 nucleotides read TGTGCCACCAGTGATTTCGGGACTGGGGGAATGAGGGCAGATACGCAGTATTTT. Protein product: CATSDFGTGGMRADTQYF.

In its sample, this clone was seen once. The chain couples TRBV7-2 to TRBJ2-1, with TRBD1 identical over 8 bases. Trimming removed 5 bases from V and 6 bases from J; junction bases left unmatched: 9. CDR3 length: 15 residues. Germline CDR1 is SGHTA and CDR2 is FQGNSA. This chain's CDR3 is CASSPQGQDVNEQFF. The CDR3 DNA follows: TGTGCCAGCAGCCCCCAGGGACAGGACGTCAATGAGCAGTTCTTC.

This clone appeared a single time. The rearrangement uses TRBV7-9 and TRBJ2-2; D is undetermined. The CDR3 contains 13 residues. Germline-derived CDR1 and CDR2 are SEHNR and FQNEAQ (reference sequence). Between the trimmed V and J ends, which lost 1 base and 5 bases, there was a span of 5 bases. The CDR3 nucleotides are TGTGCCAGCAGCTTAGATTCTACCGGGGAGCTGTTTTTT. Translated: CASSLDSTGELFF.

Turning to this clone: A much larger clone lies a single base off, so this may be a read error. For the CDR3, the DNA is TGTGCCTCTGCCAGACTAGCGGGAAACACAGATACGCAGTATTTT. Encoded protein: CASARLAGNTDTQYF. V usage is TRBV6-5 and J usage is TRBJ2-3, with 11 bases matching TRBD2. In germline, CDR1 is MNHEY, CDR2 SVGAGI. V gave up 11 bases and J gave up 2 bases; unmatched junction bases: 9. The length of the CDR3 is 15 residues.

The J gene is TRBJ2-7, the V gene TRBV5-5; TRBD1 matches 7 bases. Germline V gives CDR1 SGHKS, CDR2 YYEKEE (reference sequence). The V segment lost 5 bases and the J segment 5 bases; nucleotides outside the gene matches: 13. This CDR3 spans 15 amino acids. CDR3 residues: CASRQDPGTDHEQYV. CDR3 bases: TGTGCCAGCAGGCAGGATCCCGGGACAGACCACGAGCAGTACGTC.

The DNA for the CDR3 is TGTGCCAGCAGCTTTGATAGACAGGGGGTAAGCACTGAAGCTTTCTTT. Translating gives CASSFDRQGVSTEAFF. The chain uses TRBV11-2 and TRBJ1-1; TRBD1 matches at 9 bases. The junction had 9 bases not matched to a gene; V was cut back by 3 bases and J by 4 bases. The CDR3 consists of 16 residues. From germline, CDR1 is SGHAT and CDR2 FQNNGV. Together with reference TRBV11-2 and TRBJ1-1, the CDR3 gives the full variable domain: EAGVAQSPRYKIIEKRQSVAFWCNPISGHATLYWYQQILGQGPKLLIQFQNNGVVDDSQLPKDRFSAERLKGVDSTLKIQPAKLEDSAVYLCASSFDRQGVSTEAFFGQGTRLTVV.

The V call is TRBV20-1, the J call TRBJ2-1, with D tentatively TRBD1 (6 bases). Germline V gives CDR1 DFQATT, CDR2 SNEGSKA (reference sequence). The ends were cut back, 3 bases at V and 2 bases at J, with 14 bases in the middle. The CDR3 length is 15 residues. CDR3 region: CSASWPPGAYNEQFF. CDR3 coding DNA: TGCAGTGCTAGTTGGCCCCCAGGGGCCTACAATGAGCAGTTCTTC.

The chain joins TRBV11-3 to TRBJ2-3, with a weak D call TRBD1 (5 bases). The CDR3 totals 15 residues. Germline loops: CDR1 SGHNT, CDR2 YENEEA. The V gene lost 4 bases and the J gene lost 0 bases, with 11 bases spanning the gap. CDR3 in amino acids: CASSSWTSSTDTQYF. CDR3 nucleotides: TGTGCCAGCAGCTCTTGGACATCTAGCACAGATACGCAGTATTTT. The entire variable domain, with the rest obtained from reference TRBV11-3 and TRBJ2-3, is as follows: EAGVVQSPRYKIIEKKQPVAFWCNPISGHNTLYWYLQNLGQGPELLIRYENEEAVDDSQLPKDRFSAERLKGVDSTLKIQPAELGDSAVYLCASSSWTSSTDTQYFGPGTRLTVL.

The chain is built from TRBV5-1 and TRBJ1-5, with unresolved D. The CDR3 totals 14 residues. Per the germline V gene, CDR1 is SGHRS and CDR2 is YFSETQ. The V end lost 4 bases, the J end lost 0 bases, and 8 bases lay between the germline ends. The CDR3 nucleotides read TGCGCCAGCAGCGAGGGTTATAGCAATCAGCCCCAGCATTTT. Protein sequence: CASSEGYSNQPQHF. Together with reference TRBV5-1 and TRBJ1-5, the CDR3 gives the full variable domain: KAGVTQTPRYLIKTRGQQVTLSCSPISGHRSVSWYQQTPGQGLQFLFEYFSETQRNKGNFPGRFSGRQFSNSRSEMNVSTLELGDSALYLCASSEGYSNQPQHFGDGTRLSIL.

This chain joins TRBV5-8 and TRBJ1-4; TRBD1 is a possible D gene (5 bases). Trimming removed 4 bases from V and 7 bases from J, with 17 bases in between. CDR1 SGHTS and CDR2 YDEGEE come from the germline V gene. The CDR3 sequence is 15 residues long. CDR3 residues: CASSPGSRAGEKLFF. The CDR3 coding sequence is TGTGCCAGCAGCCCCGGGTCCAGGGCCGGTGAAAAACTGTTTTTT.

The chain uses TRBV29-1 and TRBJ2-3; 8 nucleotides match TRBD1. Germline CDR1 SQVTM, CDR2 ANQGSEA. The CDR3 runs to 13 residues. Unmatched junction bases numbered 3, after V lost 2 bases and J lost 5 bases. CDR3 sequence reads: CSVEQGAGDTQYF. CDR3 DNA sequence: TGCAGCGTTGAACAGGGGGCGGGAGATACGCAGTATTTT.

The DNA for the CDR3 is TGTGCCAGCAGTTACCTATCCATTCCCCCCTACAATGAGCAGTTCTTC. Protein: CASSYLSIPPYNEQFF. J is TRBJ2-1 and V is TRBV6-2 or TRBV6-3; D gene unclear. Trimming took off 2 bases at V and 2 bases at J, with 13 bases between the two ends. Germline lookup yields CDR1 MNHEY and CDR2 SVGEGT. This CDR3 region has 16 residues.

V gene TRBV6-2 or TRBV6-3 combines with J gene TRBJ1-2; D gene unclear. V lost 6 bases to trimming and J lost 8 bases, with 22 bases between them. The V gene's germline CDR1 is MNHEY and CDR2 SVGEGT. This CDR3 contains 15 residues. CDR3 sequence reads: CASSPRREGYGGYTF. In nucleotides, the CDR3 is TGTGCCAGCAGCCCCCGCCGGGAGGGCTATGGCGGCTACACCTTC.

This clone has just a few counts. This chain joins TRBV19 and TRBJ2-7; no firm D call. The germline V and J ends were trimmed by 5 bases and 3 bases, with 11 bases remaining between them. The CDR3 is 13 amino acids. Per germline, CDR1 LNHDA and CDR2 SQIVND (reference sequence). The CDR3 DNA follows: TGTGCCAGTAGTCCAGAATTCCACTACGAGCAGTACTTC. Translated: CASSPEFHYEQYF.

The J gene is TRBJ1-3, the V gene TRBV11-2; D gene unclear. V was shortened by 1 base and J by 0 bases, with 13 bases between the two germline ends. Germline CDR1 and CDR2: SGHAT and FQNNGV. The length of the CDR3 is 17 residues. The CDR3 DNA reads as TGTGCCAGCAGCTTAGGCCCACAGATGACCTCTGGAAACACCATATATTTT. Translated, it gives CASSLGPQMTSGNTIYF.

The rearrangement joins TRBV19 to TRBJ2-5; TRBD1 matches 8 bases. V trimming: 3 bases; J trimming: 7 bases; junction bases outside the gene matches: 10. Germline V gives CDR1 LNHDA, CDR2 SQIVND (reference sequence). The CDR3 runs 15 residues. In nucleotides, the CDR3 is TGTGCCAGTAGTATCCTCGGACAGGGCGTTGGGACCCAGTACTTC. Its protein product is CASSILGQGVGTQYF.

The chain carries TRBV19 and TRBJ2-4, with D perhaps matching TRBD1 (5 bases). Trimming stripped 3 bases from V and 7 bases from J, with 16 bases between. This CDR3 has 15 amino acids. The germline V gene encodes CDR1 LNHDA and CDR2 SQIVND (reference sequence). In nucleotides, the CDR3 is TGTGCCAGTAGTATGTTGGGGCAGGGTCAGAACATTCAGTACTTC. Its translation is CASSMLGQGQNIQYF.

The chain employs TRBV7-9 and TRBJ2-1; D remains ambiguous. V lost 5 bases and J lost 2, with 7 bases in between. The germline V gene has CDR1 SEHNR and CDR2 FQNEAQ (reference sequence). The CDR3 is 13 amino acids. The CDR3 sequence is CASSPRTYNEQFF. CDR3 DNA: TGTGCCAGCAGCCCCAGAACCTACAATGAGCAGTTCTTC.

V usage is TRBV5-1 and J usage is TRBJ1-6; no firm D call. CDR1 and CDR2 (germline): SGHRS, YFSETQ. The CDR3 consists of 13 residues. The ends were cut back, 0 bases at V and 9 bases at J, with 7 bases in the middle. CDR3 sequence (DNA): TGCGCCAGCAGCTTGGCGGGGATTTCACCCCTCCACTTT. It yields the protein CASSLAGISPLHF.

The J gene is TRBJ1-4, the V gene TRBV27; tentatively, D is TRBD1 (6 bases). V was clipped by 5 bases and J by 2 bases, with 12 bases between them. Germline V gene lookup returns CDR1 MNHEY and CDR2 SMNVEV (reference sequence). The CDR3 has 15 amino acids. CDR3 loop: CASSAQGLTNEKLFF. CDR3 in DNA: TGTGCCAGCAGTGCCCAGGGGTTGACTAATGAAAAACTGTTTTTT.

The CDR3 sequence is CASSRTGTDNEQFF. The CDR3 DNA is TGTGCCAGCAGTAGAACCGGGACAGACAATGAGCAGTTCTTC. J is TRBJ2-1 and V is TRBV6-5; 7 nucleotides match TRBD1. The CDR3 has 14 amino acids. Unmatched junction bases numbered 6, after V lost 5 bases and J lost 5 bases. Germline loops: CDR1 MNHEY, CDR2 SVGAGI.

This clone has just a few counts. The J gene is TRBJ2-2, the V gene TRBV7-2, with 9 bases aligning to TRBD1. CDR1 SGHTA and CDR2 FQGNSA come from the germline V gene. The CDR3 extends over 17 amino acids. Trimming removed 2 bases from V and 6 bases from J; junction bases left unmatched: 10. CDR3 region: CASSLPRGRDRAGELFF. For the CDR3, the DNA is TGTGCCAGCAGCTTACCCAGGGGGCGGGACAGGGCCGGGGAGCTGTTTTTT.

The V gene is TRBV6-5, the J gene TRBJ1-1; the match to TRBD1 covers 7 bases. Germline V CDR1 and CDR2: MNHEY, SVGAGI. V lost 0 bases to trimming and J lost 7 bases; unmatched junction nucleotides: 11. CDR3 length equals 16 residues. Here the CDR3 DNA reads TGTGCCAGCAGTTACTCGCCAGGGGGTCTTCGAAGTGAAGCTTTCTTT. Encoded protein: CASSYSPGGLRSEAFF.

The chain links TRBV18 to TRBJ1-5; D is uncertain. Trimming shortened V by 5 bases and J by 4 bases, and 12 bases separated the two germline ends. CDR3 size: 14 residues. Germline assignment: CDR1 KGHSH and CDR2 LQKENI. As DNA, the CDR3 is TGTGCCAGCTCAGCGGAGGCGGGGAATCAGCCCCAGCATTTT. Translated: CASSAEAGNQPQHF.

This clone was seen a handful of times. V and J are TRBV11-2 and TRBJ2-1; 12 positions match TRBD1. CDR3 size: 14 residues. Germline CDR1 reads SGHAT; CDR2 reads FQNNGV. The trim removed 3 bases at V and 8 bases at J, leaving 2 bases unmatched. CDR3 DNA: TGTGCCAGCAGCTTGGGACAGGGGGCGGATGAGCAGTTCTTC. The encoded protein is CASSLGQGADEQFF.

The J gene is TRBJ1-5, the V gene TRBV2, with 12 nucleotides matching TRBD1. The CDR3 covers 16 residues. Germline loops: CDR1 SNHLY, CDR2 FYNNEI. The V and J ends lost 6 bases and 3 bases, in that order; junction bases with no gene match: 6. CDR3 sequence reads: CASRKGQGAANQPQHF. CDR3 nucleotide sequence: TGTGCCAGCAGGAAGGGACAGGGGGCCGCCAATCAGCCCCAGCATTTT.

The chain has TRBV3-1 (or the pseudogene TRBV3-2) and TRBJ1-1, with D tentatively TRBD1 (6 bases). This CDR3 is built from 14 residues. CDR1 is LGHDT, CDR2 YNNKEL, per germline (reference sequence). The ends were cut back, 3 bases at V and 4 bases at J, with 12 bases in the middle. This chain's CDR3 is CASSHAQGVTEAFF. CDR3 DNA sequence: TGTGCCAGCAGCCACGCACAGGGTGTCACTGAAGCTTTCTTT.